Following are 30 T cell receptor beta chains from one sample sequenced in a study of OX40 agonist ivuxolimab in advanced cancers. Only in-frame clones appear in the TCRdb table, and some are missing; sequencing was by immunoSEQ multiplex PCR. Among about 58,000 clones listed, around four fifths were seen once. The sequencing used CD4+ or CD8+ T cells sorted from blood, collected in a trial of the OX40 agonist ivuxolimab. All receptors derive from an adult with an advanced solid tumor such as melanoma, head and neck, liver or kidney cancer.

The chain is built from TRBV4-1 and TRBJ2-1; 12 bases are a match to TRBD2. The CDR3 runs to 18 residues. Germline assignment: CDR1 MGHRA and CDR2 YSYEKL. V lost 0 bases, J lost 6 bases, and 9 bases stayed unmatched. The CDR3: CASSQDWASGGVFNEQFF. CDR3 nucleotides: TGCGCCAGCAGCCAAGATTGGGCTAGCGGGGGGGTCTTCAATGAGCAGTTCTTC.

This chain connects TRBV2 to TRBJ1-4; D is unclear. The length of the CDR3 is 17 residues. V lost 3 bases, J lost 8 bases, and 22 bases lay in between. Germline lookup yields CDR1 SNHLY and CDR2 FYNNEI. DNA for the CDR3: TGTGCCAGCAGTGATTGGCGCTGGACGGAGGGTAAAGAAAAACTGTTTTTT. It yields the protein CASSDWRWTEGKEKLFF.

The chain combines TRBV5-4 with TRBJ2-5; 15 bases fit TRBD2. Germline assignment: CDR1 SGHNT and CDR2 YYREEE (reference sequence). Trimming cost V 4 bases and J 4 bases; bases outside gene matches: 8. The CDR3 contains 17 residues. CDR3 coding DNA: TGTGCCAGCAGCCTCGGGACTAGCGGGGGGCCTATAGAGACCCAGTACTTC. This encodes CASSLGTSGGPIETQYF.

This sequence joins TRBV7-3 and TRBJ2-5; D is undetermined. The germline V and J ends were trimmed by 2 bases and 0 bases, with 4 bases remaining between them. CDR1 is SGHTA and CDR2 is FQGTGA in the germline V gene. This CDR3 has 13 residues. This CDR3 is CASSLPNQETQYF. Written as DNA, the CDR3 is TGTGCCAGCAGCTTACCAAACCAAGAGACCCAGTACTTC.

This clone was counted only a few times. The V and J genes are TRBV27 and TRBJ1-2; D is unclear. The germline V gene has CDR1 MNHEY and CDR2 SMNVEV (reference sequence). The CDR3 contains 16 residues. Trimming shortened V by 5 bases and J by 4 bases, and 20 bases separated the two germline ends. The CDR3 loop is CASSIVGPPVAYGYTF. In DNA, the CDR3 is TGTGCCAGCAGTATCGTCGGTCCCCCGGTTGCCTATGGCTACACCTTC.

The V call is TRBV6-4, the J call TRBJ2-3, with 8 bases identical to TRBD2. V gave up 6 bases and J gave up 3 bases; unmatched junction bases: 8. Germline V CDR1 and CDR2: MRHNA, SNTAGT. The CDR3 runs to 15 residues. The CDR3 bases are TGTGCCAGCAGCGAGGCGGGGGGCCGTACAGATACGCAGTATTTT. It codes for CASSEAGGRTDTQYF.

J is TRBJ1-4 and V is TRBV6-5; D is unclear. This CDR3 is 13 amino acids long. Trimming pared 2 bases from V and 5 bases from J, leaving 6 bases between. Germline assignment: CDR1 MNHEY and CDR2 SVGAGI. Here the CDR3 reads CASSYRENEKLFF. In DNA, the CDR3 is TGTGCCAGCAGTTACAGGGAAAATGAAAAACTGTTTTTT.

V gene TRBV18 combines with J gene TRBJ2-1; 11 bases line up with TRBD1. V was pared by 3 bases and J by 4 bases, with 5 bases of the junction left unmatched. Germline CDR1 is KGHSH and CDR2 is LQKENI. The CDR3 covers 16 residues. CDR3 protein: CASSPGDRGNYNEQFF. The CDR3 DNA reads as TGTGCCAGCTCACCGGGGGACAGGGGGAATTACAATGAGCAGTTCTTC.

The chain carries TRBV4-2 and TRBJ2-5; no clear D. Per germline, CDR1 LGHNA and CDR2 YNFKEQ. Trimming removed 0 bases from V and 6 bases from J, with 8 bases in between. The CDR3 has 13 residues. CDR3: CASSQDLGKTQYF. DNA for the CDR3: TGTGCCAGCAGCCAAGATTTAGGAAAGACCCAGTACTTC.

The chain combines TRBV7-2 with TRBJ2-1, with TRBD2 as a possible D gene (7 bases). In germline, CDR1 is SGHTA, CDR2 FQGNSA. The CDR3 totals 15 residues. V was trimmed by 2 bases and J by 5 bases, leaving 13 bases between them. CDR3 protein: CASSLYAGANNEQFF. In DNA form, the CDR3 reads TGTGCCAGCAGCTTATACGCGGGGGCAAACAATGAGCAGTTCTTC.

The CDR3 DNA reads as TGTGCCAGCAGTTACGGTCAGGGGGGCTATGGCTACACCTTC. Translating it yields CASSYGQGGYGYTF. The chain couples TRBV6-5 to TRBJ1-2, with 7 bases lining up with TRBD1. Germline CDR1 is MNHEY and CDR2 is SVGAGI. With V trimmed by 2 bases and J by 4 bases, 4 bases remained unmatched. This CDR3 contains 14 residues.

The chain is built from TRBV5-4 and TRBJ2-5; the D is unclear. This CDR3 has 13 amino acids. The germline V and J ends were trimmed by 0 bases and 5 bases, with 8 bases remaining between them. Germline lookup yields CDR1 SGHNT and CDR2 YYREEE (reference sequence). CDR3: CASSLVPGETQYF. The DNA of the CDR3 is TGTGCCAGCAGCTTGGTTCCGGGTGAGACCCAGTACTTC.

The chain has TRBV5-1 and TRBJ1-6; tentatively, D is TRBD1 (6 bases). Per germline, CDR1 SGHRS and CDR2 YFSETQ. The V gene lost 2 bases and the J gene lost 8 bases, with 8 bases spanning the gap. The CDR3 totals 13 residues. CDR3 amino acids: CASSFRTDSPLHF. For the CDR3, the DNA is TGCGCCAGCAGCTTCAGGACAGATTCACCCCTCCACTTT.

The V gene is TRBV7-8, the J gene TRBJ2-2; 7 nucleotides align to TRBD2. The CDR3 extends over 15 amino acids. Germline V gives CDR1 SGHVS, CDR2 FQNEAQ. After removal of 7 bases from V and 4 bases from J, the junction contained 9 bases not matched to a gene. CDR3 sequence reads: CASTLGGLSTGELFF. Written as DNA, the CDR3 is TGTGCCAGCACCTTGGGGGGGTTGAGCACCGGGGAGCTGTTTTTT.

The chain employs TRBV18 and TRBJ1-1; D gene uncertain. From germline, CDR1 is KGHSH and CDR2 LQKENI. The CDR3 covers 13 residues. V was shortened by 2 bases and J by 11 bases, with 15 bases between the two germline ends. In DNA, the CDR3 is TGTGCCAGCTCACCAAGCGGGCGAGATCACGCTTTCTTT. The encoded protein is CASSPSGRDHAFF.

The V and J genes are TRBV4-1 and TRBJ2-7; possibly TRBD1 for D (5 bases). Trimming left V 1 base short and J 0 bases short, with 10 bases between. Germline V lookup: CDR1 MGHRA, CDR2 YSYEKL. The length of the CDR3 is 15 residues. The CDR3 nucleotides are TGCGCCAGCAGCCAAGGGCAGGGCCTCTCCTACGAGCAGTACTTC. It translates to CASSQGQGLSYEQYF.

The chain employs TRBV5-1 and TRBJ2-1; no firm D call. CDR3 length: 13 residues. V shed 4 bases and J shed 8 bases, with 13 bases lying between them. The germline gives CDR1 SGHRS, CDR2 YFSETQ. The CDR3 region is CASSLWVGYEQFF. Written as DNA, the CDR3 is TGCGCCAGCAGCCTCTGGGTTGGGTATGAGCAGTTCTTC.

CDR3 sequence: CASSSSPETQYF. As DNA, the CDR3 is TGTGCCAGCAGCTCTAGTCCAGAGACCCAGTACTTC. This rearrangement joins TRBV7-9 to TRBJ2-5, with unresolved D. Germline CDR1 is SEHNR and CDR2 is FQNEAQ (reference sequence). This CDR3 is 12 amino acids long. Trimming cost V 4 bases and J 4 bases, with 7 bases left between them. Full variable domain (missing parts from reference TRBV7-9 and TRBJ2-5): DTGVSQNPRHKITKRGQNVTFRCDPISEHNRLYWYRQTLGQGPEFLTYFQNEAQLEKSRLLSDRFSAERPKGSFSTLEIQRTEQGDSAMYLCASSSSPETQYFGPGTRLLVL.

V and J are TRBV7-6 and TRBJ1-1; 7 bases agree with TRBD1. The J segment lost 1 base and the V segment lost 5 bases, leaving 1 base of the junction unmatched. The CDR3 loop spans 13 amino acids. CDR1 is SGHVS and CDR2 is FNYEAQ in the germline V gene. CDR3 residues: CASSRDRNTEAFF. For the CDR3, the DNA is TGTGCCAGCAGCAGGGACAGGAACACTGAAGCTTTCTTT. Full variable domain (missing parts from reference TRBV7-6 and TRBJ1-1): GAGVSQSPRYKVTKRGQDVALRCDPISGHVSLYWYRQALGQGPEFLTYFNYEAQQDKSGLPNDRFSAERPEGSISTLTIQRTEQRDSAMYRCASSRDRNTEAFFGQGTRLTVV.

V is TRBV19 and J is TRBJ2-1, with 9 bases lining up with TRBD2. Germline V gene sequence: CDR1 LNHDA, CDR2 SQIVND (reference sequence). The CDR3 contains 16 residues. The trim removed 3 bases at V and 5 bases at J, leaving 8 bases unmatched. CDR3 in DNA: TGTGCCAGTAGTATCTCAGCGGGGGGCCCCCACAATGAGCAGTTCTTC. Its protein is CASSISAGGPHNEQFF.

In its sample, this clone was seen a few times. The chain links TRBV15 to TRBJ1-6, with TRBD1 as a possible D gene (5 bases). The CDR3 runs to 14 residues. V dropped 0 bases and J dropped 8 bases, with 8 bases sitting between them. CDR1 and CDR2 (germline): LNHNV, YYDKDF (reference sequence). CDR3: CATSRDRVDSPLHF. As DNA, the CDR3 is TGTGCCACCAGCAGAGACAGGGTGGATTCACCCCTCCACTTT.

This clone was counted only a few times. The chain combines TRBV6-1 with TRBJ1-1; no clear D gene. V lost 0 bases and J lost 4, with 9 bases in between. The CDR3 totals 14 residues. Germline V gene lookup returns CDR1 MNHNS and CDR2 SASEGT. The CDR3 nucleotides read TGTGCCAGCAGTGAAGCAGGGCGGGTCACTGAAGCTTTCTTT. Its protein product is CASSEAGRVTEAFF.

Only one count was recorded for this clone. The chain employs TRBV5-4 and TRBJ2-2; D remains unclear. Between the trimmed V and J ends, which lost 1 base and 7 bases, there was a span of 5 bases. From germline, CDR1 is SGHNT and CDR2 YYREEE (reference sequence). The CDR3 contains 12 residues. The CDR3: CASSLNVGELFF. The CDR3 nucleotides are TGTGCCAGCAGCTTGAACGTCGGGGAGCTGTTTTTT.

The chain recombines TRBV5-1 with TRBJ2-7, with 7 bases fitting TRBD2. J gave up 5 bases and V 3 bases, and 5 bases lay outside the gene matches. The germline gives CDR1 SGHRS, CDR2 YFSETQ. CDR3 size: 13 residues. CDR3 protein: CASSSTSSNEQYF. The CDR3 region has the DNA TGCGCCAGCAGCTCGACTAGCAGCAACGAGCAGTACTTC.

The chain links TRBV5-1 to TRBJ1-1; 8 positions match TRBD1. CDR3 length: 16 amino acids. CDR1 is SGHRS and CDR2 is YFSETQ in the germline V gene. Germline trimming cut 0 bases from V and 1 base from J; bases unmatched to any gene: 5. The CDR3 DNA reads as TGCGCCAGCAGCTTGGCACCAGGGGGCCCGAACACTGAAGCTTTCTTT. This translates into CASSLAPGGPNTEAFF.

The chain combines TRBV14 with TRBJ2-5, with a tentative D call TRBD1 (6 bases). Per germline, CDR1 SGHDN and CDR2 FVKESK. CDR3 size: 15 residues. Trimming left V 0 bases short and J 4 bases short, with 12 bases between. The DNA for the CDR3 is TGTGCCAGCAGCCAAGATCTATTCAGGGGAGAGACCCAGTACTTC. Translation gives CASSQDLFRGETQYF.

A single count supports this clone. This rearrangement joins TRBV7-9 to TRBJ2-2; 8 positions match TRBD1. CDR3 length: 17 residues. Per germline, CDR1 SEHNR and CDR2 FQNEAQ (reference sequence). The ends lost 5 bases at V and 1 base at J; junction bases unmatched: 9. CDR3 nucleotide sequence: TGTGCCAGCAGCCGCCACCCAGGGGGCTTGAACACCGGGGAGCTGTTTTTT. It yields the protein CASSRHPGGLNTGELFF.

The V call is TRBV27, the J call TRBJ2-5; 8 nucleotides agree with TRBD1. This CDR3 spans 13 amino acids. Germline-derived CDR1 and CDR2 are MNHEY and SMNVEV (reference sequence). J was trimmed by 7 bases and V by 6 bases; bases with no gene match: 7. CDR3: CASRPGGRLTQYF. The CDR3 DNA reads TGTGCCAGCAGACCAGGGGGCCGTCTGACCCAGTACTTC.

The rearrangement links TRBV7-9 to TRBJ1-6; the D is unclear. V was pared by 7 bases and J by 5 bases, with 21 bases between. Germline V gene sequence: CDR1 SEHNR, CDR2 FQNEAQ (reference sequence). The CDR3 length is 17 residues. CDR3 DNA: TGTGCCAGCACCATACCATCTCTGGGATTGGATAATTCACCCCTCCACTTT. This gives the protein CASTIPSLGLDNSPLHF. Looking up the rest from reference TRBV7-9 and TRBJ1-6 gives the full variable domain: DTGVSQNPRHKITKRGQNVTFRCDPISEHNRLYWYRQTLGQGPEFLTYFQNEAQLEKSRLLSDRFSAERPKGSFSTLEIQRTEQGDSAMYLCASTIPSLGLDNSPLHFGNGTRLTVT.

The V call is TRBV7-2, the J call TRBJ2-1; D uncertain. The CDR3 covers 15 residues. The germline CDR1 and CDR2 sequences are SGHTA and FQGNSA. Trimming stripped 0 bases from V and 6 bases from J, with 12 bases between. The DNA for the CDR3 is TGTGCCAGCAGCTTAGCCGTCGGCTCGGGCAATGAGCAGTTCTTC. This codes for CASSLAVGSGNEQFF. The full variable domain, its missing parts supplied by reference TRBV7-2 and TRBJ2-1, is GAGVSQSPSNKVTEKGKDVELRCDPISGHTALYWYRQSLGQGLEFLIYFQGNSAPDKSGLPSDRFSAERTGGSVSTLTIQRTQQEDSAVYLCASSLAVGSGNEQFFGPGTRLTVL.